This T cell receptor beta chain was captured by sequencing in a study of blood T cell repertoires in COVID-19 (dated by TCRdb to the early 2020s). Some background on the complete study: Samples from collaborators originated in the United States, Italy and Spain and spanned both the acute and convalescent phases of COVID-19. The prospective study material was composed of cDNA or gDNA derived from T cells, B-cell-depleted T cells, or PBMCs. The dataset comprised deeply sampled blood TCRbeta repertoires from subjects exposed to, actively infected with, or recovered from COVID-19. The repertoires were released in a freely available public database meant as a resource for research on the immune response to SARS-CoV-2. The samples were drawn from the first 160 participants of the ongoing ImmuneRACE study and from some 1,300 subjects provided by 6 global collaborators. The sample metadata nearly always contained a de-identified subject ID, COVID-19 status, age in years and sex. Where available, HLA class I and class II types were taken from metadata supplied by the sample provider and were not determined by assay-based typing. Summary of the overall study and its limitations: How much clinical and demographic metadata was included differed by source and by participant, and the metadata was provided uncurated.

The immunoSEQ Assay, a bias-controlled multiplex PCR, was used to amplify TCRbeta CDR3 regions from genomic DNA. The authors processed their data as follows. The number of nucleated cells in each sample was estimated by amplification of reference gene primers within the assay. To quantify the absolute abundance of each unique TCRbeta CDR3 rearrangement, sequence reads were collapsed and filtered. For each sample, productive Simpson clonality was calculated as the square root of Simpson's diversity index across productive rearrangements. In TCRdb, the immuneACCESS table is reduced to in-frame sequences with V and J assigned. These tables do not hold every clone; where another copy was compared, an unresolved V gene accounts for under half, and the others remain unexplained. D and trimming come from the DNA, and the V and J calls and clone size come from that table. The sample table shows 220,000 or so clones, and 84% are seen once. The leading ten clones occupy approximately 7.3% of the sample.

With respect to this clone: Its antigen target is currently unknown. Per-base quality was not reported, and no clone a single base away is much larger than it.

In the prospective study, participants were 18 to 89 years old, resided in 24 geographic areas of the United States, and were enrolled through a virtual design. To assign participants to cohorts, the prospective study relied on clinical history that participants themselves reported in a screening survey and a study questionnaire. Recovered participants in ImmuneRACE Cohort 3 were defined by two consecutive negative NP/OP PCR tests, clearance by a healthcare professional, or resolution of symptoms. Mobile phlebotomists in the prospective study collected whole blood, serum and a nasopharyngeal or oropharyngeal swab from every participant. Additional blood draws and questionnaires over a 2-month period could optionally be provided by prospective study participants. Before DNA extraction, prospective study blood samples were shipped either frozen or at room temperature. V was cut back by 0 bases and J by 10 bases, leaving a gap of 15 bases between them. According to the germline V gene, CDR1 reads LGHNT and CDR2 reads FRNRAP. Taken from cysteine to phenylalanine, the CDR3 has 14 residues. Of the read, only the CDR3 DNA is kept; its 42 bases are in frame from base 1.

The sequencing sample was made of PBMCs or T cells enriched from blood (not recorded which). The sequence derives from a woman aged 40 to 50 who had recovered from COVID-19. The chain employs TRBV12-5 and TRBJ1-1; no confident D gene assignment can be made. The encoded CDR3 is CASGLVRGREGAFF. The base sequence is TGTGCTAGTGGTTTGGTACGCGGCAGAGAGGGAGCTTTCTTT. Joined to the reference TRBV12-5 and TRBJ1-1 proteins, this CDR3 gives the full variable domain: DARVTQTPRHKVTEMGQEVTMRCQPILGHNTVFWYRQTMMQGLELLAYFRNRAPLDDSGMPKDRFSAEMPDATLATLKIQPSEPRDSAVYFCASGLVRGREGAFFGQGTRLTVV.